A single sample gave rise to the 21 T cell receptor beta chains below, sequenced in a study of HIV-infected patients and healthy controls. Alpha and beta constant-region primers primed reverse transcription of approximately 500 ng RNA. Alpha and beta chain libraries were made separately by chain-specific third strand synthesis with multiplexing indices. TCRdb re-called the 5' RACE reads with MiXCR, one entry per CDR3 protein. The table lists 10,000 to 15,000 distinct CDR3 sequences, approximately 10% of them singletons. The repertoire came from unfractionated whole blood and reflected all unsorted peripheral T cells. Sample: blood. The receptors were gathered from an adult in good health.

This clonotype was seen many times. The rearrangement joins TRBV29-1 to TRBJ1-1; unclear D gene. CDR1 is SQVTM and CDR2 is ANQGSEA in the germline V gene. Trimming shortened V by 4 bases and J by 0 bases, and 9 bases separated the two germline ends. This CDR3 region has 13 residues. CDR3 region: CSVGVTLNTEAFF. The CDR3 DNA reads TGCAGCGTTGGGGTGACCCTGAACACTGAAGCTTTCTTT.

In this sample, this clonotype turned up a few times. The gene calls are TRBV30 and TRBJ2-5; possible D gene TRBD1, 6 bases. This CDR3 region has 15 residues. Germline V lookup: CDR1 GTSNPN, CDR2 SVGIG (reference sequence). Trimming shortened V by 5 bases and J by 4 bases, and 20 bases separated the two germline ends. The CDR3 loop reads CAWDETGLKGETQYF. CDR3 coding DNA: TGTGCCTGGGACGAGACAGGATTGAAAGGAGAGACCCAGTACTTC.

This chain connects TRBV6-6 to TRBJ2-7; D gene ambiguous. The CDR3 runs to 13 residues. Germline V gene lookup returns CDR1 MNHNY and CDR2 SVGAGI (reference sequence). V dropped 8 bases and J dropped 0 bases, with 11 bases sitting between them. The CDR3 nucleotides are TGTGCCAGCGGGGTAGGGCTCTCCTACGAGCAGTACTTC. Its translation is CASGVGLSYEQYF.

CDR3: CASSLSGTTDTQYF. The CDR3 DNA reads as TGTGCCAGCAGTTTGAGCGGGACCACAGATACGCAGTATTTT. This chain links TRBV28 with TRBJ2-3; 7 bases fit TRBD2. CDR1 is MDHEN, CDR2 SYDVKM, per germline. Trimming at V came to 3 bases and at J to 2 bases, leaving 2 bases not matched to a gene. The CDR3 totals 14 residues.

This clonotype was counted ten times or more. The V gene is TRBV4-1, the J gene TRBJ2-7; no clear D. Trimming removed 1 base from V and 1 base from J, with 8 bases in between. CDR1 is MGHRA, CDR2 YSYEKL, per germline. The CDR3 has 14 residues. The CDR3 DNA reads TGCGCCAGCAGCCAAGGGTGGTGGTCCTACGAGCAGTACTTC. Its translation is CASSQGWWSYEQYF.

Judged by abundance, this clonotype is medium-sized. The genes are TRBV29-1 and TRBJ2-2; TRBD1 aligns across 7 bases. Trimming took 7 bases from V and 5 from J; bases not matched to a gene: 4. Germline V gives CDR1 SQVTM, CDR2 ANQGSEA. The CDR3 length is 12 residues. CDR3 in DNA: TGCAGCGCCGACAGGGAGACCGGGGAGCTGTTTTTT. It is translated as CSADRETGELFF.

The chain links TRBV12-3 or TRBV12-4 to TRBJ1-6; unclear D gene. The germline V and J ends were trimmed by 4 bases and 7 bases, with 2 bases remaining between them. The CDR3 extends over 11 amino acids. The CDR3 protein is CASSYNSPLHF. The CDR3 DNA follows: TGTGCCAGCAGTTACAATTCACCCCTCCACTTT.

This clonotype turned up a few times. The chain links TRBV7-6 to TRBJ2-3, with a possible D match to TRBD2 (6 bases). Germline V lookup: CDR1 SGHVS, CDR2 FNYEAQ. Trimming removed 5 bases from V and 2 bases from J, with 11 bases in between. The CDR3 runs 14 residues. CDR3 nucleotides: TGTGCCAGCAGCCTAAGGACTAACACAGATACGCAGTATTTT. This encodes CASSLRTNTDTQYF.

The chain employs TRBV10-1 and TRBJ2-1, with TRBD2 matching 8 bases. The J segment lost 10 bases and the V segment lost 2 bases, leaving 4 bases of the junction unmatched. This CDR3 comprises 13 residues. Germline V gene sequence: CDR1 WNHNN, CDR2 SYGVQD (reference sequence). The CDR3 DNA reads as TGCGCCAGCAGTGAGACTATAGCGGGAGAGCAGTTCTTC. Translated: CASSETIAGEQFF.

This clonotype showed up many times. This rearrangement joins TRBV30 to TRBJ2-5; 7 bases map to TRBD2. The CDR3 has 12 amino acids. J lost 7 bases, V lost 7 bases, and 9 bases had no gene match. CDR1 and CDR2 from the germline V gene are GTSNPN and SVGIG (reference sequence). This CDR3 reads CAYRGEGATQYF. The CDR3 nucleotides read TGTGCCTACAGAGGGGAGGGAGCGACCCAGTACTTC.

The chain has TRBV15 and TRBJ2-5; D is possibly TRBD1 (5 bases). In germline, CDR1 is LNHNV, CDR2 YYDKDF (reference sequence). This CDR3 has 15 amino acids. Trimming removed 0 bases at V and 1 base at J, with 9 bases between. CDR3 sequence: CATSRDQGSQETQYF. The CDR3 region has the DNA TGTGCCACCAGCAGAGATCAGGGATCCCAAGAGACCCAGTACTTC.

By sample share, this clonotype is medium-sized. The chain links TRBV28 to TRBJ1-1, with TRBD1 as a possible D gene (6 bases). Looked up from germline, CDR1 is MDHEN and CDR2 is SYDVKM. The CDR3 is made up of 15 amino acids. V was pared by 8 bases and J by 0 bases, with 16 bases between. The CDR3 reads CASSLGGAMNTEAFF. The CDR3 nucleotides are TGTGCCAGCTCCCTAGGGGGGGCTATGAACACTGAAGCTTTCTTT.

The chain joins TRBV5-1 to TRBJ2-5, with D tentatively TRBD2 (6 bases). Deletions cut 4 bases from V and 4 bases from J, with 17 bases between. The germline CDR1 and CDR2 sequences are SGHRS and YFSETQ. CDR3 length equals 15 residues. The CDR3 region is CASSPLSRGGETQYF. CDR3 bases: TGCGCCAGCAGCCCTTTATCGAGGGGAGGAGAGACCCAGTACTTC.

This chain joins TRBV6-1 and TRBJ1-1, with D possibly TRBD1 on 5 matching bases. The CDR3 loop spans 16 amino acids. The ends were cut back, 2 bases at V and 4 bases at J, with 17 bases in the middle. In germline, CDR1 is MNHNS, CDR2 SASEGT. The CDR3 region is CASSETRGVRGTEAFF. The DNA of the CDR3 is TGTGCCAGCAGTGAAACTCGGGGGGTTCGCGGCACTGAAGCTTTCTTT.

A few counts support this clonotype. The V gene is TRBV7-9, the J gene TRBJ2-2, with D perhaps assigned TRBD1 or TRBD2 (5 bases each). This CDR3 region has 17 residues. The germline V gene encodes CDR1 SEHNR and CDR2 FQNEAQ (reference sequence). V shed 7 bases and J shed 0 bases, with 18 bases lying between them. CDR3 region: CASTPVWGFANTGELFF. In nucleotides, the CDR3 is TGTGCCAGCACCCCAGTTTGGGGGTTCGCGAACACCGGGGAGCTGTTTTTT.

This clonotype appeared a few times. V is TRBV3-1 and J is TRBJ2-1; no clear D. V was cut by 0 bases and J by 7 bases, with 4 bases left in between. CDR1 is LGHDT and CDR2 is YNNKEL in the germline V gene (reference sequence). CDR3 length equals 12 residues. The CDR3 loop is CASSQEGNEQFF. CDR3 in DNA: TGTGCCAGCAGCCAAGAGGGGAATGAGCAGTTCTTC.

This clonotype was seen many times. V gene TRBV9 combines with J gene TRBJ2-1, with 11 bases that match TRBD2. The length of the CDR3 is 16 residues. V shed 3 bases, J shed 4 bases, and the junction held 6 bases outside the gene matches. Germline CDR1 and CDR2: SGDLS and YYNGEE. The CDR3 is CASSAHGTSGYNEQFF. CDR3 bases: TGTGCCAGCAGCGCACACGGGACTAGCGGTTACAATGAGCAGTTCTTC. The variable domain in full, completed from reference TRBV9 and TRBJ2-1, reads DSGVTQTPKHLITATGQRVTLRCSPRSGDLSVYWYQQSLDQGLQFLIQYYNGEERAKGNILERFSAQQFPDLHSELNLSSLELGDSALYFCASSAHGTSGYNEQFFGPGTRLTVL.

V gene TRBV28 combines with J gene TRBJ1-1; weak D call: TRBD1 (6 bases). Trimming took 4 bases from V and 4 from J, leaving 16 bases between them. CDR1 MDHEN and CDR2 SYDVKM come from the germline V gene. The length of the CDR3 is 15 residues. CDR3 sequence (DNA): TGTGCCAGCAGTTCAGTTGGAGGGGGGCGCACTGAAGCTTTCTTT. Translated: CASSSVGGGRTEAFF.

Relative to its sample, this clonotype is medium-sized. The V gene is TRBV5-1, the J gene TRBJ1-2; perhaps TRBD1 as D (6 bases). In germline, CDR1 is SGHRS, CDR2 YFSETQ. The CDR3 has 16 amino acids. V gave up 0 bases and J gave up 4 bases, with 16 bases separating them. In DNA form, the CDR3 reads TGCGCCAGCAGCTTGGAAGGACAGAACCTGGTCTATGGCTACACCTTC. Its protein product is CASSLEGQNLVYGYTF.

In this sample, this clonotype is medium-sized (0.01 to 0.1%). This sequence joins TRBV4-2 and TRBJ2-7; no definite D call. The germline V gene encodes CDR1 LGHNA and CDR2 YNFKEQ. The length of the CDR3 is 15 residues. V lost 0 bases and J lost 5, with 14 bases in between. CDR3 in DNA: TGTGCCAGCAGCCAAGATCCGATGCCCCGTAACGAGCAGTACTTC. It is translated as CASSQDPMPRNEQYF.

This clonotype was recorded many times. The chain has TRBV20-1 and TRBJ2-1; TRBD2 might be the D (6 bases). Germline V CDR1 and CDR2: DFQATT, SNEGSKA (reference sequence). The CDR3 loop spans 13 amino acids. Trimming removed 6 bases at V and 5 bases at J, with 14 bases between. CDR3 bases: TGCAGTGCGAGACTAGTACCCCACAATGAGCAGTTCTTC. Residues: CSARLVPHNEQFF.